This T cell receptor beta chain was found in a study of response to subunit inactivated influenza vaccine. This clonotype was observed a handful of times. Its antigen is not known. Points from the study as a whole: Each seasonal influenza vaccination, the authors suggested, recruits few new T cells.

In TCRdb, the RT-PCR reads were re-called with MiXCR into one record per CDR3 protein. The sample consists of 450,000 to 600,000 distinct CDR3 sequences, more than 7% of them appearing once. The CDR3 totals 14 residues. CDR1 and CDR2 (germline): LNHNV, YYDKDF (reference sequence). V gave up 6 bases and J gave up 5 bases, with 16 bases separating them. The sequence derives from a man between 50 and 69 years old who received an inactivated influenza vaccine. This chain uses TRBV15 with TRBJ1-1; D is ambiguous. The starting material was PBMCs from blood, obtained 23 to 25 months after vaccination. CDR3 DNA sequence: TGTGCCACCAGTAGTCCGGGATTGTGGACTGAAGCTTTCTTT. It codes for CATSSPGLWTEAFF.